The next 25 T cell receptor beta chains were all read from a single sample in a study of T-cell memory formation after mild COVID-19. TCRdb recomputed calls from the 5' RACE reads with MiXCR, one row per CDR3 protein. This sample has under 150,000 distinct CDR3 sequences; about 24% occur once, and the top ten carry roughly 37%. Material for sequencing was PBMCs or a T cell subset sorted from them (not recorded which). All receptors derive from a man between 18 and 35 years old who had mild COVID-19 (a few samples of this study predate the infection). Cell type and time point are not known.

This clonotype was counted between two and nine times. The J gene is TRBJ2-1, the V gene TRBV7-9; D might be TRBD1 (6 bases). Germline V gene lookup returns CDR1 SEHNR and CDR2 FQNEAQ (reference sequence). V was cut by 1 base and J by 3 bases, with 7 bases left in between. CDR3 length equals 14 residues. The CDR3 DNA sequence: TGTGCCAGCAGCTTAGTGGACAGCTACAATGAGCAGTTCTTC. Translating it yields CASSLVDSYNEQFF.

The CDR3 coding sequence is TGTGCCAGCAGCTTAGCAAGATCCCCTAGCACAGATACGCAGTATTTT. Its protein is CASSLARSPSTDTQYF. The gene calls are TRBV7-8 and TRBJ2-3, with D unclear. The CDR3 is made up of 16 amino acids. The V end was cut by 0 bases, the J end by 0 bases, with 10 bases between. Germline V CDR1 and CDR2: SGHVS, FQNEAQ.

This clonotype was found a few times. The chain uses TRBV4-3 and TRBJ2-3; D not resolved. With 2 bases removed from V and 4 bases from J, the gap between germline ends came to 16 bases. The CDR3 is 16 residues long. Germline CDR1 is LGHNA and CDR2 is YSLEER. The CDR3 bases are TGCGCCAGCAGCCAATTAATTCGGGCCGGGTCAGATACGCAGTATTTT. It specifies CASSQLIRAGSDTQYF.

This clonotype was seen more than once but under ten times. J is TRBJ1-1 and V is TRBV20-1; D is undetermined. The V gene lost 3 bases and the J gene lost 2 bases, with 10 bases spanning the gap. The CDR3 covers 13 residues. In germline, CDR1 is DFQATT, CDR2 SNEGSKA (reference sequence). In DNA form, the CDR3 reads TGCAGTGCTAGGGTGAGCCTCAACACTGAAGCTTTCTTT. Amino acid sequence: CSARVSLNTEAFF.

This clonotype was counted at least ten times. V is TRBV4-1 and J is TRBJ2-2, with D perhaps TRBD1 (5 bases). V lost 1 base and J lost 6, with 15 bases in between. Germline CDR1 MGHRA, CDR2 YSYEKL. CDR3 length equals 16 residues. The CDR3 loop is CASSQVFRGSPGELFF. As DNA, the CDR3 is TGCGCCAGCAGCCAAGTGTTTAGGGGATCTCCCGGGGAGCTGTTTTTT.

The chain carries TRBV11-2 and TRBJ2-1, with D hard to call. CDR1 is SGHAT, CDR2 FQNNGV, per germline. This CDR3 is built from 14 residues. Deletions cut 7 bases from V and 4 bases from J, with 14 bases between. CDR3 bases: TGTGCCAGCACCGAAACGGGCAGTTACAATGAGCAGTTCTTC. Encoded protein: CASTETGSYNEQFF.

The chain recombines TRBV21-1 with TRBJ1-6; the table's TRBD1 call for D was not verified on the DNA. TRBV21-1 is recorded as a pseudogene. The CDR3 spans 19 residues. The DNA of the CDR3 is TGTGCCAGCAGCAAATCGGGCCAGGGTTCGTCCTCCTATAATTCACCCCTCCACTTT. Its translation: CASSKSGQGSSSYNSPLHF.

The V call is TRBV5-6, the J call TRBJ2-7; 8 nucleotides line up with TRBD2. With V trimmed by 0 bases and J by 4 bases, 9 bases remained unmatched. The CDR3 covers 16 residues. Germline values: CDR1 SGHDT, CDR2 YYEEEE. The CDR3 DNA is TGTGCCAGCAGCTTGGCCGGCGGGGGGATTCCTTACGAGCAGTACTTC. Translation: CASSLAGGGIPYEQYF.

In this sample, this clonotype turned up a few times. The rearrangement uses TRBV7-9 and TRBJ1-5, with TRBD1 matching over 7 bases. CDR3 length: 15 amino acids. V lost 5 bases to trimming and J lost 3 bases; unmatched junction nucleotides: 7. CDR1 SEHNR and CDR2 FQNEAQ come from the germline V gene (reference sequence). CDR3: CASSSGTASNQPQHF. The CDR3 DNA reads as TGTGCCAGCAGCAGCGGGACAGCCTCCAATCAGCCCCAGCATTTT.

The CDR3 sequence: CASSPLNGGGAYNEQFF. In DNA form, the CDR3 reads TGTGCCAGCAGCCCCCTCAACGGGGGAGGAGCCTACAATGAGCAGTTCTTC. The chain has TRBV7-6 and TRBJ2-1; D possibly corresponds to TRBD2 (6 bases). This CDR3 has 17 residues. Germline CDR1 reads SGHVS; CDR2 reads FNYEAQ. V gave up 5 bases and J gave up 2 bases, with 19 bases separating them.

This clonotype was seen many times. The chain employs TRBV15 and TRBJ2-1; 10 bases line up with TRBD2. The germline CDR1 and CDR2 sequences are LNHNV and YYDKDF (reference sequence). V lost 5 bases to trimming and J lost 8 bases; unmatched junction nucleotides: 9. The CDR3 runs to 15 residues. CDR3 residues: CATSLQSGGAHEQFF. CDR3 in DNA: TGTGCCACCAGCCTGCAGAGCGGGGGGGCCCATGAGCAGTTCTTC.

V is TRBV4-1 and J is TRBJ2-5, with 12 bases matching TRBD1. V was clipped by 3 bases and J by 5 bases; unmatched bases: 1. This CDR3 has 14 residues. Germline V lookup: CDR1 MGHRA, CDR2 YSYEKL. The CDR3 sequence: CASSQGQGAETQYF. In DNA form, the CDR3 reads TGCGCCAGCAGCCAGGGACAGGGGGCGGAGACCCAGTACTTC.

A single count supports this clonotype. The V call is TRBV6-5, the J call TRBJ1-2; unclear D gene. This CDR3 is built from 13 residues. With 2 bases removed from V and 5 bases from J, the gap between germline ends came to 9 bases. Germline CDR1 MNHEY, CDR2 SVGAGI. The CDR3 reads CASSYQAEYGYTF. The CDR3 DNA reads as TGTGCCAGCAGTTACCAGGCGGAGTATGGCTACACCTTC.

This chain joins TRBV7-9 and TRBJ1-2; 7 nucleotides match TRBD1. Germline CDR1 is SEHNR and CDR2 is FQNEAQ (reference sequence). Losses at the gene ends were 5 bases for V and 4 bases for J; bases not matched to a gene: 7. CDR3 length: 14 residues. The CDR3 loop is CASSHGQDAYGYTF. The CDR3 nucleotides read TGTGCCAGCAGCCATGGACAGGACGCCTATGGCTACACCTTC.

The V call is TRBV25-1, the J call TRBJ1-5; possible D gene TRBD1, 5 bases. The CDR3 is 15 amino acids. V was shortened by 2 bases and J by 4 bases, with 12 bases between the two germline ends. Germline values: CDR1 MGHDK, CDR2 SYGVNS. The CDR3 here is CASSEGGLGNQPQHF. In DNA form, the CDR3 reads TGTGCCAGCAGTGAAGGGGGTCTGGGGAATCAGCCCCAGCATTTT.

This clonotype was picked up many times. The rearrangement joins TRBV7-6 to TRBJ1-1; D possibly corresponds to TRBD1 (5 bases). The V gene lost 1 base and the J gene lost 3 bases, with 12 bases spanning the gap. This CDR3 region has 15 residues. Germline V CDR1 and CDR2: SGHVS, FNYEAQ. The CDR3 DNA reads as TGTGCCAGCAGCTTAGACGCCTCGGGGGACACTGAAGCTTTCTTT. Translated, it gives CASSLDASGDTEAFF.

At least ten counts were recorded for this clonotype. This chain joins TRBV28 and TRBJ2-5, with D tentatively TRBD2 (5 bases). Trimming pared 6 bases from V and 5 bases from J, leaving 16 bases between. The V gene's germline CDR1 is MDHEN and CDR2 SYDVKM. CDR3 length: 14 residues. The CDR3 here is CASSPTSPGETQYF. The CDR3 DNA reads TGTGCCAGCAGCCCCACATCCCCGGGGGAGACCCAGTACTTC.

The chain joins TRBV12-5 to TRBJ2-3; 8 positions match TRBD2. J was trimmed by 4 bases and V by 3 bases; bases with no gene match: 9. CDR3 length: 16 residues. The germline V gene has CDR1 LGHNT and CDR2 FRNRAP. The DNA of the CDR3 is TGTGCTAGTGGTTTCGTTCCGGGACTAGGGTCAGATACGCAGTATTTT. Translation: CASGFVPGLGSDTQYF. Looking up the rest from reference TRBV12-5 and TRBJ2-3 gives the full variable domain: DARVTQTPRHKVTEMGQEVTMRCQPILGHNTVFWYRQTMMQGLELLAYFRNRAPLDDSGMPKDRFSAEMPDATLATLKIQPSEPRDSAVYFCASGFVPGLGSDTQYFGPGTRLTVL.

The table lists this clonotype with a few counts. This rearrangement joins TRBV12-3 or TRBV12-4 to TRBJ1-5; possible D gene TRBD1, 5 bases. The CDR3 has 15 residues. V gave up 0 bases and J gave up 4 bases, with 10 bases separating them. As DNA, the CDR3 is TGTGCCAGCAGTTTAGCCGACAGCCTAAATCAGCCCCAGCATTTT. It encodes CASSLADSLNQPQHF.

The CDR3 loop reads CASSYRAGWSETQYF. CDR3 sequence (DNA): TGTGCCAGCAGTTACAGGGCAGGATGGTCGGAGACCCAGTACTTC. V is TRBV6-2 or TRBV6-3 and J is TRBJ2-5; no firm D call. The CDR3 sequence is 15 residues long. Germline V lookup: CDR1 MNHEY, CDR2 SVGEGT. Trimming took 2 bases from V and 5 from J, leaving 15 bases between them.

V gene TRBV9 combines with J gene TRBJ2-1, with 16 bases identical to TRBD2. The CDR3 extends over 18 amino acids. Germline CDR1 reads SGDLS; CDR2 reads YYNGEE. V lost 3 bases to trimming and J lost 0 bases; unmatched junction nucleotides: 3. CDR3 DNA sequence: TGTGCCAGCAGCGCGGGACTAGCGGGGGGGAGCTCCTACAATGAGCAGTTCTTC. As protein: CASSAGLAGGSSYNEQFF. The variable domain in full, completed from reference TRBV9 and TRBJ2-1, reads DSGVTQTPKHLITATGQRVTLRCSPRSGDLSVYWYQQSLDQGLQFLIQYYNGEERAKGNILERFSAQQFPDLHSELNLSSLELGDSALYFCASSAGLAGGSSYNEQFFGPGTRLTVL.

This clonotype occurred once. The chain uses TRBV12-3 or TRBV12-4 and TRBJ2-1, with no clear D. CDR3 size: 17 residues. Deletions cut 3 bases from V and 0 bases from J, with 15 bases between. Here the CDR3 reads CASSFAPPVSSYNEQFF. The CDR3 DNA sequence: TGTGCCAGCAGTTTTGCCCCCCCGGTAAGCTCCTACAATGAGCAGTTCTTC.

The chain has TRBV20-1 and TRBJ1-5; D not resolved. V was clipped by 0 bases and J by 4 bases, with 4 bases between them. The CDR3 consists of 12 residues. CDR1 and CDR2 (germline): DFQATT, SNEGSKA (reference sequence). CDR3 nucleotides: TGCAGTGCTAGAGACATGAATCAGCCCCAGCATTTT. This gives the protein CSARDMNQPQHF.

This chain uses TRBV30 with TRBJ2-7; weak D call: TRBD2 (5 bases). The V end was cut by 5 bases, the J end by 1 base, with 6 bases between. CDR1 and CDR2 (germline): GTSNPN, SVGIG (reference sequence). The CDR3 length is 11 residues. The CDR3 spells CAWGGSYEQYF. The CDR3 DNA reads TGTGCCTGGGGAGGTTCCTACGAGCAGTACTTC.

The rearrangement links TRBV5-6 to TRBJ2-3; 14 bases are shared with TRBD2. The CDR3 is made up of 16 amino acids. Per germline, CDR1 SGHDT and CDR2 YYEEEE. V lost 7 bases and J lost 0; bases outside the gene matches: 4. The chain's CDR3 is CASGTSGGASTDTQYF. For the CDR3, the DNA is TGTGCCAGCGGGACTAGCGGGGGTGCTAGCACAGATACGCAGTATTTT.